This TCR beta chain was recovered during a study of T cells in localized non-small cell lung cancer. Study-level results: Uninvolved adjacent lung had higher T cell clonality than tumor and all other tissues. Those with higher blood T cell density had longer overall survival.

This table comes from immunoSEQ multiplex PCR, and its TCRdb copy is limited to in-frame clones, with some not included. This table holds over 30,000 clones, roughly 90% found once. Remarks on this clone: Antigen unknown.

The CDR3 is 12 residues long. V dropped 2 bases and J dropped 6 bases, with 8 bases sitting between them. Germline assignment: CDR1 MNHEY and CDR2 SVGAGI. The sequencing here drew on peripheral blood mononuclear cells, taken before any cancer treatment. The TCR sequence derives from a man between 40 and 70 years old with stage III lung adenocarcinoma. The chain employs TRBV6-5 and TRBJ2-7, with D tentatively TRBD2 (6 bases). For the CDR3, the DNA is TGTGCCAGCAGTTACAGGGGAGGCGAGCAGTACTTC. It encodes CASSYRGGEQYF.